The 20 T cell receptor beta chains listed next were all sequenced from one sample in a study of T cells after yellow fever vaccination (dated by TCRdb to the late 2010s). The sample's treatment or condition label, decoded: live attenuated yellow fever vaccine strain. The library was obtained by 5' RACE. Sequenced using an Illumina HiSeq 2500. TCRdb reanalyzed the raw reads on its own, using fastp at Q25 for trimming and MiXCR for clone calling, and kept in-frame beta chains. One record per CDR3 amino acid sequence lists the most common genes and DNA. Within this sample are a few hundred thousand distinct CDR3 sequences, with roughly 6.8% of them counted one time only. Approximately 0.99% of the sample is in the top ten clones. The specimen comprised CD4+ T cells sorted from PBMCs, sampled on the day of the yellow fever booster vaccination. These receptors all stem from a man aged 25-40 years who received the YFV17D yellow fever vaccine.

This clonotype was detected many times. V gene TRBV5-1 combines with J gene TRBJ2-1, with TRBD1 identical over 7 bases. CDR3 length: 15 amino acids. Looked up from germline, CDR1 is SGHRS and CDR2 is YFSETQ. V gave up 4 bases and J gave up 0 bases; unmatched junction bases: 4. The CDR3 region has the DNA TGCGCCAGCAGCCCGGGACAGACCTCCTACAATGAGCAGTTCTTC. Translating gives CASSPGQTSYNEQFF.

This clonotype was detected only a few times. This chain joins TRBV9 and TRBJ2-7; possible D gene TRBD1, 6 bases. V was pared by 4 bases and J by 3 bases, with 20 bases between. The CDR3 has 16 amino acids. Looked up from germline, CDR1 is SGDLS and CDR2 is YYNGEE. The CDR3 DNA reads as TGTGCCAGCAGCCCGCAACCCTCAGGGGACCTCTACGAGCAGTACTTC. The encoded protein is CASSPQPSGDLYEQYF.

This clonotype showed up just a few times. The genes are TRBV7-8 and TRBJ2-7; D not certain. Between the trimmed V and J ends, which lost 2 bases and 0 bases, there was a span of 17 bases. The CDR3 sequence is 17 residues long. Germline-derived CDR1 and CDR2 are SGHVS and FQNEAQ. The CDR3 bases are TGTGCCAGCAGCTTAACTGCTTGGAGCTCCAGCTCCTACGAGCAGTACTTC. Amino acid sequence: CASSLTAWSSSSYEQYF.

This clonotype was counted many times. V gene TRBV6-5 combines with J gene TRBJ2-2, with 7 bases matching TRBD1. This CDR3 is built from 14 residues. V dropped 7 bases and J dropped 6; count of bases not matched to a gene: 8. Germline V gene sequence: CDR1 MNHEY, CDR2 SVGAGI. The DNA for the CDR3 is TGTGCCAGCACCCAGACAGGGATCCCCGGGGAGCTGTTTTTT. This translates into CASTQTGIPGELFF.

The chain employs TRBV18 and TRBJ2-7; tentative D call: TRBD2 (5 bases). The germline V gene has CDR1 KGHSH and CDR2 LQKENI. This CDR3 region has 14 residues. V was trimmed by 3 bases and J by 0 bases, leaving 9 bases between them. CDR3 sequence reads: CASSPRDLSYEQYF. The CDR3 region has the DNA TGTGCCAGCTCACCTCGGGATCTCTCCTACGAGCAGTACTTC.

V gene TRBV23-1 combines with J gene TRBJ2-7, with 8 bases that match TRBD1. TRBV23-1 is placed among ORFs of uncertain function. The J segment lost 9 bases and the V segment lost 0 bases, leaving 10 bases of the junction unmatched. The length of the CDR3 is 15 residues. CDR3 coding DNA: TGCGCCAGCAGTCAATCGGTACAGGGGGTCGAGGTGCAGTACTTC. Translated, it gives CASSQSVQGVEVQYF.

In this sample, this clonotype turned up many times. The chain recombines TRBV7-6 with TRBJ2-3; 7 bases line up with TRBD2. Germline V gene sequence: CDR1 SGHVS, CDR2 FNYEAQ. The junction had 6 bases not matched to a gene; V was cut back by 1 base and J by 2 bases. The CDR3 consists of 16 residues. Here the CDR3 DNA reads TGTGCCAGCAGCTTAGGTAGAGCGGGATCCACAGATACGCAGTATTTT. Translating gives CASSLGRAGSTDTQYF.

This clonotype occurred a few times. The chain recombines TRBV9 with TRBJ2-7, with TRBD2 as a possible D gene (5 bases). The CDR3 contains 14 residues. The V gene lost 1 base and the J gene lost 2 bases, with 10 bases spanning the gap. CDR1 and CDR2 (germline): SGDLS, YYNGEE. This CDR3 is CASSVRAGPYEQYF. CDR3 bases: TGTGCCAGCAGCGTACGGGCGGGTCCCTACGAGCAGTACTTC.

The sample holds many counts of this clonotype. This rearrangement joins TRBV28 to TRBJ2-7; 7 nucleotides agree with TRBD2. Germline V gene lookup returns CDR1 MDHEN and CDR2 SYDVKM. J was trimmed by 2 bases and V by 6 bases; bases with no gene match: 4. CDR3 length equals 13 residues. CDR3 bases: TGTGCCAGCAGGTGGGGGGGACCCTACGAGCAGTACTTC. It yields the protein CASRWGGPYEQYF.

The rearrangement joins TRBV6-1 to TRBJ2-3, with TRBD1 identical over 7 bases. Germline CDR1 MNHNS, CDR2 SASEGT. With 10 bases clipped from V and 6 bases from J, the junction kept 10 bases outside the gene matches. This CDR3 contains 13 residues. The CDR3 DNA sequence: TGTGCCACCAAGCGACAGGGTGCGGATACGCAGTATTTT. Encoded protein: CATKRQGADTQYF.

This clonotype was observed at least ten times. CDR3 nucleotides: TGTGCCAGCAGGACCCAGAACCAAGAGACCCAGTACTTC. It codes for CASRTQNQETQYF. J is TRBJ2-5 and V is TRBV6-1; D ambiguous. The CDR3 is 13 residues long. CDR1 MNHNS and CDR2 SASEGT come from the germline V gene. Trimming removed 6 bases at V and 0 bases at J, with 8 bases between.

This clonotype was recorded a few times. The rearrangement uses TRBV7-2 and TRBJ2-7; 7 bases agree with TRBD1. The length of the CDR3 is 15 residues. Germline V gene lookup returns CDR1 SGHTA and CDR2 FQGNSA. V was clipped by 2 bases and J by 0 bases; unmatched bases: 4. The CDR3 sequence is CASSLTTGSSYEQYF. The CDR3 coding sequence is TGTGCCAGCAGCTTAACGACAGGGTCCTCCTACGAGCAGTACTTC.

In this sample, this clonotype turned up a few times. The chain has TRBV12-5 and TRBJ2-1; TRBD1 matches at 11 bases. The CDR3 runs to 15 residues. CDR1 is LGHNT and CDR2 is FRNRAP in the germline V gene. V trimming: 1 base; J trimming: 7 bases; junction bases outside the gene matches: 3. CDR3 DNA: TGTGCTAGTGGTTTGGGGGACAGGGGGTGGAATGAGCAGTTCTTC. Amino acids: CASGLGDRGWNEQFF.

This clonotype was counted only a few times. The V call is TRBV7-9, the J call TRBJ2-7, with D perhaps matching TRBD2 (6 bases). The germline V gene has CDR1 SEHNR and CDR2 FQNEAQ (reference sequence). Trimming took off 2 bases at V and 5 bases at J, with 19 bases between the two ends. The CDR3 extends over 16 amino acids. DNA for the CDR3: TGTGCCAGCAGCTTATCCCTAGGTGGCGGGAAGAACGAGCAGTACTTC. Its translation: CASSLSLGGGKNEQYF.

This clonotype was seen many times. V and J are TRBV5-1 and TRBJ2-7; TRBD2 matches 11 bases. CDR1 is SGHRS and CDR2 is YFSETQ in the germline V gene. With V trimmed by 4 bases and J by 3 bases, 6 bases remained unmatched. The CDR3 is 15 amino acids. The CDR3, as DNA: TGCGCCAGCAGCCATGGGACTAGCGGAGACTACGAGCAGTACTTC. Its protein is CASSHGTSGDYEQYF.

This clonotype was counted between two and nine times. V gene TRBV5-1 combines with J gene TRBJ2-1, with D possibly TRBD2 on 7 matching bases. The V and J ends lost 4 bases and 3 bases respectively, with 14 bases between them. The CDR3 has 15 amino acids. The germline V gene encodes CDR1 SGHRS and CDR2 YFSETQ. CDR3 protein: CASSQAGAVYNEQFF. In DNA form, the CDR3 reads TGCGCCAGCAGCCAGGCGGGGGCCGTCTACAATGAGCAGTTCTTC.

The sample holds many counts of this clonotype. The chain combines TRBV6-1 with TRBJ1-5, with a possible D match to TRBD1 (5 bases). Germline CDR1 is MNHNS and CDR2 is SASEGT. Trimming removed 6 bases at V and 6 bases at J, with 12 bases between. CDR3 length equals 13 residues. CDR3 bases: TGTGCCAGCAGATGGCAGGGTCCTCAGCCCCAGCATTTT. Residues: CASRWQGPQPQHF.

The sample holds many counts of this clonotype. The chain has TRBV20-1 and TRBJ2-5; 8 nucleotides agree with TRBD2. The junction had 9 bases not matched to a gene; V was cut back by 7 bases and J by 5 bases. The CDR3 loop spans 13 amino acids. Germline CDR1 is DFQATT and CDR2 is SNEGSKA (reference sequence). Here the CDR3 DNA reads TGCAGTGGAAGCCGGGAGGGCCCGGAGACCCAGTACTTC. Amino acids: CSGSREGPETQYF.

This clonotype has at least ten counts. This chain uses TRBV5-4 with TRBJ2-2; no clear D. This CDR3 region has 17 residues. Germline CDR1 reads SGHNT; CDR2 reads YYREEE (reference sequence). V lost 2 bases to trimming and J lost 0 bases, with 14 bases between them. The CDR3 sequence is CASSLSMGTANTGELFF. In DNA form, the CDR3 reads TGTGCCAGCAGCTTATCGATGGGCACCGCGAACACCGGGGAGCTGTTTTTT.

The rearrangement joins TRBV2 to TRBJ1-2, with a weak D call TRBD1 (6 bases). This CDR3 spans 14 amino acids. Germline V gene lookup returns CDR1 SNHLY and CDR2 FYNNEI. Trimming left V 2 bases short and J 7 bases short, with 14 bases between. CDR3 in amino acids: CASSESTGRGGYTF. CDR3 bases: TGTGCCAGCAGTGAATCTACAGGGCGGGGTGGCTACACCTTC.